The subject of this entry is one T cell receptor (beta chain). Sequenced by immunoSEQ multiplex PCR; TCRdb stores in-frame clones only, minus some. The sample holds some 230,000 clones, about 81% seen once. The data belong to a study of blood T cell repertoires in COVID-19. Looking at the study overall: The study drew acute and convalescent COVID-19 samples from the United States, Italy and Spain. The analysed material was cDNA or gDNA that came from T cells, B-cell-depleted T cells, or PBMCs.

Enrolled during active infection, Seattle patients were then followed longitudinally. The CDR3 has 15 residues. Deletions cut 4 bases from V and 0 bases from J, with 11 bases between. Germline V gene sequence: CDR1 MGHRA, CDR2 YSYEKL. The rearrangement joins TRBV4-1 to TRBJ2-3, with a possible D match to TRBD2 (6 bases). The receptor's source is a woman of 80 years or more with COVID-19, enrolled during active disease. Sequencing was carried out using peripheral blood. CDR3 in DNA: TGCGCCAGCAGCCTGGCGCTAGCGAGCACAGATACGCAGTATTTT. Protein product: CASSLALASTDTQYF.